This TCR beta chain was documented in a study of CD4 T cell repertoires in COVID-19. At the level of the study: CFSE-low cells expanded less than 13 days with IL-2, then restimulated with other coronavirus spikes. General study points: SARS-CoV and/or HKU1 spike cultures shared between roughly 7 and 26% of SARS-CoV-2 clonotypes. Several top expanded SARS-CoV-2-reactive clonotypes were shared by two or three memory subsets.

With 5 bases removed from V and 1 base from J, the gap between germline ends came to 6 bases. The CDR3 spans 13 residues. The germline CDR1 and CDR2 sequences are SGHAT and FQNNGV. The assay was immunoSEQ multiplex PCR, and TCRdb's table has in-frame clones only and misses some. The sample has 23,000 or so clones; over 75% are singletons. As concerns this clone: The target antigen is unknown.

Sequencing was done directly on freshly isolated, uncultured memory T cells. This chain joins TRBV11-2 and TRBJ1-3; unclear D gene. The material sequenced was central memory CD4+ T cells from blood, taken before the COVID-19 pandemic. This clonotype originated in a human donor who had COVID-19. This CDR3 reads CASSEASGNTIYF. CDR3 coding DNA: TGTGCCAGCAGCGAAGCGTCTGGAAACACCATATATTTT.